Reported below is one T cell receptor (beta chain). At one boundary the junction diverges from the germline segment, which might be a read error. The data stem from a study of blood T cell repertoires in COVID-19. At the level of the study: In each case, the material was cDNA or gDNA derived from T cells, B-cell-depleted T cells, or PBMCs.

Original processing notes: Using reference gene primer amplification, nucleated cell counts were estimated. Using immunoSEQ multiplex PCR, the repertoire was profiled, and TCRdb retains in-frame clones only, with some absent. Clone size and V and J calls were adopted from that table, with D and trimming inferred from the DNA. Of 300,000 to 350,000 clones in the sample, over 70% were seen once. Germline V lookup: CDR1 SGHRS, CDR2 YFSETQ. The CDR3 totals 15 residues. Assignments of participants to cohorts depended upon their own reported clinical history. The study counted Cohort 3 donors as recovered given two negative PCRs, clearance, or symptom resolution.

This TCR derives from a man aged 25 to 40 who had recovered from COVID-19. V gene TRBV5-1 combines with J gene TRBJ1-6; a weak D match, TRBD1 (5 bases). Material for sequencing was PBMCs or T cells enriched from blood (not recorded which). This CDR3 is CASSQGGSNNSPLHF. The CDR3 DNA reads TGCGCCAGCAGTCAGGGAGGCTCCAATAATTCACCCCTCCACTTT.